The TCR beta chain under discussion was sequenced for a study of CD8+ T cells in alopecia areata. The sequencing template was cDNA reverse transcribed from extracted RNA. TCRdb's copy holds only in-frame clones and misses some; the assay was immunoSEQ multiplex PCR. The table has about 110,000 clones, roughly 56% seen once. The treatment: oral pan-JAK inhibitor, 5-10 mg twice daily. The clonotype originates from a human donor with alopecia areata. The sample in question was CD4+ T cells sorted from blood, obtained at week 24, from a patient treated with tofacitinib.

The CDR3 region is CASSVMETQYF. Here the CDR3 DNA reads TGTGCCAGCAGTGTGATGGAGACCCAGTACTTC. The rearrangement uses TRBV25-1 and TRBJ2-5; the D is unclear. Germline CDR1 MGHDK, CDR2 SYGVNS. The CDR3 runs 11 residues. V lost 4 bases, J lost 5 bases, and 5 bases lay in between.